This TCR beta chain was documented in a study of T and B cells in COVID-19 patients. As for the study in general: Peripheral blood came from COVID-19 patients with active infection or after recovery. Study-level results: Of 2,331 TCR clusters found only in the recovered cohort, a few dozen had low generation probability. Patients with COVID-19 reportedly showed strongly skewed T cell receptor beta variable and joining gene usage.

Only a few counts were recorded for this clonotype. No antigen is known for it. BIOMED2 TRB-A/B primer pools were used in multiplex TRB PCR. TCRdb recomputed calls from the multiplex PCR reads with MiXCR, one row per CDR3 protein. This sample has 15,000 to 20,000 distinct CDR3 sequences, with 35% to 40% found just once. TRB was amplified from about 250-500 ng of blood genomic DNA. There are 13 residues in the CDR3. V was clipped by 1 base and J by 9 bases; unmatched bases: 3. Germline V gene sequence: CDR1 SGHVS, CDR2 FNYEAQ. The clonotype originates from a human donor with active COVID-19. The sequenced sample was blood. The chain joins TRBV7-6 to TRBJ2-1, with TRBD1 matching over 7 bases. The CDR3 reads CASSLEGAREQFF. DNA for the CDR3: TGTGCCAGCAGCTTAGAGGGGGCGCGTGAGCAGTTCTTC.